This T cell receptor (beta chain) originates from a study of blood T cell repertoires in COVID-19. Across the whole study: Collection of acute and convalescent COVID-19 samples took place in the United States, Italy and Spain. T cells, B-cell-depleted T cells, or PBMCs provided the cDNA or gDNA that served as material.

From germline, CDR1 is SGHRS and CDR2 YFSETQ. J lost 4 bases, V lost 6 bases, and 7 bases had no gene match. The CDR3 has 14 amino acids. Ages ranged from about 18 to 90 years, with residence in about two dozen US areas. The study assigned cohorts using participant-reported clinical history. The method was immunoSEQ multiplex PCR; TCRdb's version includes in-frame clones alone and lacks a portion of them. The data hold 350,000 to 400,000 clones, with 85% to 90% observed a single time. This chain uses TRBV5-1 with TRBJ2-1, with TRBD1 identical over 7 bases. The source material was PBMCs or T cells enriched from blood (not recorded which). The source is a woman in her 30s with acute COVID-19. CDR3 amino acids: CASNLPGGYNEQFF. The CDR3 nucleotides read TGCGCCAGCAATCTCCCAGGGGGATACAATGAGCAGTTCTTC.